This T cell receptor beta chain was captured in a study of CD8 T cells in Susac syndrome. Reverse transcription used roughly 0.45 to 1 ug RNA and random hexamers. MiXCR was run by TCRdb on the immunoSEQ multiplex PCR reads, yielding one entry per CDR3 protein. The sample lists almost 450,000 distinct CDR3 sequences; around 85% were seen once. CDR3 size: 11 residues. Trimming left V 5 bases short and J 3 bases short, with 4 bases between. Germline V gene data show CDR1 as PRHDT and CDR2 as FYEKMQ (reference sequence). This chain uses TRBV13 with TRBJ2-5; D gene unclear. Sequenced sample: CD8+ T cells from PBMCs. The clonotype was recovered from a human donor with multiple sclerosis. DNA for the CDR3: TGTGCCAGCAGCGTGAAAGAGACCCAGTACTTC. It specifies CASSVKETQYF.